A selection of T cell receptor beta chains follows, all from one sample in a study of cytomegalovirus exposure and HLA in healthy donors. TCRdb's copy holds only in-frame clones and misses some; the assay was immunoSEQ multiplex PCR. The table records roughly 62,000 clones, roughly 94% of them present only once. Sample: PBMCs. The source is a man aged 18-30 years in good health and CMV-seronegative. Both conserved end residues are part of each CDR3. D genes are given only for firm matches. The listing skips clone size in some rows; elsewhere it reads once, few, many or a size class.

>TRBV5-4|TRBJ2-5|TRBD2|NA
CASSRGGLAGGETQYF
TGTGCCAGCAGCCGGGGGGGACTAGCGGGAGGAGAGACCCAGTACTTC
>TRBV7-2|TRBJ1-2|NA|NA
CASSPSGDYGYTF
TGTGCCAGCAGCCCGTCGGGAGACTATGGCTACACCTTC
>TRBV7-2|TRBJ2-7|NA|NA
CASSLAWGQTQYF
TGTGCCAGCAGCTTAGCGTGGGGGCAAACGCAGTACTTC
>TRBV28|TRBJ1-5|NA|NA
CASNPENQPQHF
TGTGCCAGCAACCCCGAGAATCAGCCCCAGCATTTT
>TRBV28|TRBJ2-2|TRBD1|once
CASSFGQARRELFF
TGTGCCAGCAGTTTCGGACAGGCTCGAAGGGAGCTGTTTTTT
>TRBV29-1|TRBJ1-2|NA|few
CSVDSGGNGYTF
TGCAGCGTTGACTCGGGGGGCAATGGCTACACCTTC
>TRBV29-1|TRBJ1-1|TRBD1|once
CSVRVNRGPRSEAFF
TGCAGCGTTAGAGTCAACAGGGGGCCTCGATCTGAAGCTTTCTTT
>TRBV11-2|TRBJ2-1|NA|NA
CASSLGGSSYNEQFF
TGTGCCAGCAGCTTAGGCGGCAGCTCCTACAATGAGCAGTTCTTC
>TRBV7-9|TRBJ2-7|NA|NA
CASSKDGYEQYF
TGTGCCAGCAGCAAAGACGGGTACGAGCAGTACTTC
>TRBV7-9|TRBJ2-3|NA|NA
CASSLVQGISAGQYF
TGTGCCAGCAGCTTAGTTCAAGGTATATCGGCTGGGCAATATTTT
>TRBV5-5|TRBJ2-1|NA|NA
CASSPPLGISYNEQFF
TGTGCCAGCAGTCCGCCCTTGGGCATCTCCTACAATGAGCAGTTCTTC
>TRBV11-2|TRBJ1-2|NA|NA
CASSPQQGYGHGYTF
TGTGCCAGCAGCCCCCAACAGGGATACGGCCATGGCTACACCTTC
>TRBV9|TRBJ1-2|NA|NA
CASSLTGDGYTF
TGTGCCAGCAGCTTGACAGGTGATGGCTACACCTTC
>TRBV15|TRBJ2-7|NA|NA
CATSRELTGYEQYF
TGTGCCACCAGCAGAGAACTCACAGGGTACGAGCAGTACTTC
>TRBV29-1|TRBJ1-2|NA|once
CSVLRGGYNYGYTF
TGCAGCGTACTTCGGGGGGGCTATAACTATGGCTACACCTTC
>TRBV6-5|TRBJ2-1|NA|NA
CASSYSRAYNEQFF
TGTGCCAGCAGTTACTCGCGGGCCTACAATGAGCAGTTCTTC
>TRBV4-3|TRBJ2-1|TRBD2|NA
CASSADGGSYNEQFF
TGCGCCAGCAGCGCTGACGGGGGGTCCTACAATGAGCAGTTCTTC
>TRBV5-5|TRBJ2-7|TRBD1|NA
CASSSRTGGSPSSYEQYF
TGTGCCAGCAGCTCCCGGACAGGGGGCTCCCCAAGCTCCTACGAGCAGTACTTC
>TRBV18|TRBJ2-1|TRBD1|NA
CASSLGQGILKEQFF
TGTGCCAGCTCACTGGGACAGGGGATTCTAAAGGAGCAGTTCTTC
>TRBV14|TRBJ2-2|TRBD2|NA
CASSPLADILHGELFF
TGTGCCAGCAGCCCTCTAGCGGACATACTCCACGGGGAGCTGTTTTTT
>TRBV6-4|TRBJ1-1|NA|NA
CASSANGNTEAFF
TGTGCCAGCAGTGCGAACGGGAACACTGAAGCTTTCTTT
>TRBV7-2|TRBJ2-7|NA|NA
CASSPTTDYEQYF
TGTGCCAGCAGCCCGACGACAGACTACGAGCAGTACTTC
>TRBV5-1|TRBJ2-3|TRBD1|NA
CASSLTGTGGLGDTQYF
TGCGCCAGCAGCCTCACCGGGACAGGGGGTTTAGGAGATACGCAGTATTTT
>TRBV7-6|TRBJ2-2|NA|NA
CASSLMTLTGELFF
TGTGCCAGCAGCTTAATGACTCTAACCGGGGAGCTGTTTTTT
>TRBV2|TRBJ2-3|TRBD2|NA
CASRAGTSGRRLITDTQYF
TGTGCCAGCAGAGCCGGGACTAGCGGGAGACGGTTGATCACAGATACGCAGTATTTT
>TRBV27|TRBJ2-1|TRBD2|NA
CASSLYGTSGSYNEQFF
TGTGCCAGCAGTTTATATGGGACTAGCGGGTCGTACAATGAGCAGTTCTTC